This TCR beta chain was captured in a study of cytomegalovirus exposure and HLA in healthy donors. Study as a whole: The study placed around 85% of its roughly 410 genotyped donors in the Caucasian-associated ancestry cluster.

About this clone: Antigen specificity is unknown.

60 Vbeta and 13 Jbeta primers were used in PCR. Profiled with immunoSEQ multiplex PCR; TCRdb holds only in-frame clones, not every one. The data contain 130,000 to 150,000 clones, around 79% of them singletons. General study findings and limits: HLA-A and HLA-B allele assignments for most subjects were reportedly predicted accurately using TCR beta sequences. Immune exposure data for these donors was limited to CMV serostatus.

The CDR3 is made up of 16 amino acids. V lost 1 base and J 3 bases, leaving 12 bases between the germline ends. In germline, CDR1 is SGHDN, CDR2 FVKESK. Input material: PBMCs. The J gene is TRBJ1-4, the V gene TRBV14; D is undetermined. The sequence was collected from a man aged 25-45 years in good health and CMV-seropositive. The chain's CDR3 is CASSQGRWSANEKLFF. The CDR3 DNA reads TGTGCCAGCAGCCAAGGCAGGTGGTCGGCTAATGAAAAACTGTTTTTT.